These 32 T cell receptor beta chains came from one sample sequenced in a study of CD8 T cells in Susac syndrome (dated by TCRdb to the late 2010s). Libraries came from the immunoSEQ multiplex PCR assay. RNA was extracted using the RNeasy kit, and about 0.45 to 1 microgram was reverse transcribed with random hexamers. In TCRdb, the public reads were trimmed at Q25 with fastp and aligned with MiXCR, with productive beta chains retained. Every entry covers one CDR3 protein and lists the most common genes and DNA from its rows. The sample table holds roughly 120,000 distinct CDR3 sequences, of which approximately 96% were seen once. Together, the top ten hold under 0.095% of the sample. The sequenced sample was CD4+ T cells from PBMCs. Source of these receptors: a human donor in good health.

The chain employs TRBV5-6 and TRBJ2-1; TRBD1 matches at 7 bases. The junction had 10 bases not matched to a gene; V was cut back by 4 bases and J by 6 bases. Germline CDR1 SGHDT, CDR2 YYEEEE. The CDR3 covers 15 residues. This CDR3 is CASSELTGERNEQFF. Written as DNA, the CDR3 is TGTGCCAGCAGCGAATTAACAGGGGAACGCAATGAGCAGTTCTTC.

The chain has TRBV2 and TRBJ2-7; 11 bases map to TRBD1. V shed 7 bases, J shed 2 bases, and the junction held 1 base outside the gene matches. Germline-derived CDR1 and CDR2 are SNHLY and FYNNEI. The CDR3 is made up of 13 amino acids. Here the CDR3 reads CASMGQGAYEQYF. The DNA for the CDR3 is TGTGCCAGCATGGGACAGGGGGCCTACGAGCAGTACTTC.

The genes are TRBV10-3 and TRBJ2-6; D is uncertain. The length of the CDR3 is 15 residues. CDR1 is ENHRY and CDR2 is SYGVKD in the germline V gene. The V gene lost 6 bases and the J gene lost 0 bases, with 9 bases spanning the gap. The CDR3 bases are TGTGCCATCAGAGCGACGAACTCTGGGGCCAACGTCCTGACTTTC. It yields the protein CAIRATNSGANVLTF.

The chain links TRBV5-1 to TRBJ2-3; TRBD2 matches at 7 bases. V shed 1 base, J shed 2 bases, and the junction held 7 bases outside the gene matches. Per germline, CDR1 SGHRS and CDR2 YFSETQ. This CDR3 comprises 16 residues. The CDR3, as DNA: TGCGCCAGCAGCTTGAGGGCTAGCGGTTCCACAGATACGCAGTATTTT. Residues: CASSLRASGSTDTQYF.

J is TRBJ2-1 and V is TRBV20-1, with 11 bases that match TRBD2. The CDR3 consists of 15 residues. Germline V gene data show CDR1 as DFQATT and CDR2 as SNEGSKA (reference sequence). With V trimmed by 6 bases and J by 0 bases, 4 bases remained unmatched. The CDR3 spells CSARLAGPSYNEQFF. CDR3 in DNA: TGCAGTGCGCGACTAGCGGGACCCTCCTACAATGAGCAGTTCTTC.

The chain carries TRBV6-6 and TRBJ1-5, with D possibly being TRBD1 (5 bases). Germline V gene lookup returns CDR1 MNHNY and CDR2 SVGAGI (reference sequence). The V end lost 6 bases, the J end lost 1 base, and 16 bases lay between the germline ends. CDR3 length equals 16 residues. The CDR3 DNA reads TGTGCCAGCAGACCTCGCGGGCAGGGAAGCAATCAGCCCCAGCATTTT. It encodes CASRPRGQGSNQPQHF.

The V and J genes are TRBV20-1 and TRBJ2-4; 7 nucleotides match TRBD1. Germline V lookup: CDR1 DFQATT, CDR2 SNEGSKA (reference sequence). V lost 3 bases and J lost 3; bases outside the gene matches: 2. CDR3 size: 13 residues. CDR3 in DNA: TGCAGTGCTAGCGGGGACAGCAAAAACATTCAGTACTTC. It specifies CSASGDSKNIQYF.

V gene TRBV6-2 or TRBV6-3 combines with J gene TRBJ2-2; tentatively, D is TRBD1 (6 bases). The V gene lost 6 bases and the J gene lost 1 base, with 21 bases spanning the gap. Per the germline V gene, CDR1 is MNHEY and CDR2 is SVGEGT. CDR3 length equals 18 residues. The CDR3 protein is CASSTRRRTVKNTGELFF. CDR3 DNA: TGTGCCAGCAGCACCCGGAGAAGGACAGTGAAGAACACCGGGGAGCTGTTTTTT.

This chain joins TRBV7-2 and TRBJ1-1; TRBD1 matches at 8 bases. The CDR3 has 16 residues. In germline, CDR1 is SGHTA, CDR2 FQGNSA. V lost 4 bases and J lost 5; bases outside the gene matches: 12. For the CDR3, the DNA is TGTGCCAGCAGCTCCCAATCCCGGACAGGGCCGACTGAAGCTTTCTTT. Residues: CASSSQSRTGPTEAFF.

V gene TRBV7-9 combines with J gene TRBJ2-3; no definite D call. Per the germline V gene, CDR1 is SEHNR and CDR2 is FQNEAQ (reference sequence). This CDR3 is built from 12 residues. Trimming stripped 8 bases from V and 6 bases from J, with 12 bases between. The CDR3 nucleotides read TGTGCCAGCGGGCGGTCAACGGATACGCAGTATTTT. This translates into CASGRSTDTQYF.

CDR3 sequence reads: CASSVDGMPYNEQFF. The DNA for the CDR3 is TGTGCCAGCAGCGTAGACGGGATGCCCTACAATGAGCAGTTCTTC. The chain recombines TRBV9 with TRBJ2-1, with D perhaps matching TRBD2 (5 bases). The CDR3 sequence is 15 residues long. With 0 bases removed from V and 2 bases from J, the gap between germline ends came to 9 bases. Looked up from germline, CDR1 is SGDLS and CDR2 is YYNGEE.

This clonotype was observed once. The chain uses TRBV19 and TRBJ2-1, with D perhaps matching TRBD2 (6 bases). The CDR3 runs 14 residues. V shed 6 bases and J shed 5 bases, with 14 bases lying between them. Germline CDR1 is LNHDA and CDR2 is SQIVND (reference sequence). CDR3 amino acids: CASSTGTLNNEQFF. The CDR3, as DNA: TGTGCCAGTAGCACTGGGACTTTAAACAATGAGCAGTTCTTC.

This chain uses TRBV3-1 with TRBJ1-5; TRBD1 aligns across 7 bases. CDR3 length: 14 amino acids. V lost 1 base, J lost 7 bases, and 4 bases stayed unmatched. Germline values: CDR1 LGHDT, CDR2 YNNKEL (reference sequence). The DNA for the CDR3 is TGTGCCAGCAGCCAAGGACAGGGATTCCAGCCCCAGCATTTT. Encoded protein: CASSQGQGFQPQHF.

The chain is built from TRBV7-8 and TRBJ2-2, with 7 nucleotides matching TRBD1. The germline V gene has CDR1 SGHVS and CDR2 FQNEAQ. This CDR3 region has 16 residues. Germline trimming cut 5 bases from V and 7 bases from J; bases unmatched to any gene: 13. The CDR3 sequence: CASSPRQGPLGGELFF. CDR3 nucleotide sequence: TGTGCCAGCAGCCCGAGACAGGGACCTCTTGGCGGGGAGCTGTTTTTT.

The chain employs TRBV27 and TRBJ2-7, with 7 bases aligning to TRBD2. Germline V gene sequence: CDR1 MNHEY, CDR2 SMNVEV (reference sequence). This CDR3 is built from 14 residues. Trimming took 6 bases from V and 2 from J; bases not matched to a gene: 7. The CDR3 loop is CASSRGAGTYEQYF. DNA for the CDR3: TGTGCCAGCAGCCGAGGAGCGGGGACCTACGAGCAGTACTTC.

The chain employs TRBV7-2 and TRBJ2-7; TRBD2 matches 9 bases. CDR3 length: 15 residues. With V trimmed by 4 bases and J by 3 bases, 7 bases remained unmatched. CDR1 and CDR2 from the germline V gene are SGHTA and FQGNSA. The CDR3 region is CASSSQLAGLYEQYF. The CDR3 DNA reads TGTGCCAGCAGCTCTCAACTAGCGGGTCTCTACGAGCAGTACTTC.

The chain employs TRBV6-2 or TRBV6-3 and TRBJ2-7; 7 nucleotides agree with TRBD1. CDR1 and CDR2 (germline): MNHEY, SVGEGT. The CDR3 contains 17 residues. Losses at the gene ends were 1 base for V and 7 bases for J; bases not matched to a gene: 16. The CDR3 protein is CASSYWDSLERYWEQYF. The CDR3 nucleotides are TGTGCCAGCAGTTACTGGGACAGTCTTGAGCGCTACTGGGAGCAGTACTTC.

V is TRBV12-3 or TRBV12-4 and J is TRBJ1-2, with a weak D call TRBD1 (6 bases). V lost 7 bases and J 8 bases, leaving 23 bases between the germline ends. The CDR3 consists of 15 residues. The CDR3 loop reads CASTPVGGSTGGYTF. The CDR3 DNA reads TGTGCCAGCACCCCCGTGGGGGGCAGCACGGGGGGCTACACCTTC.

The chain links TRBV30 to TRBJ2-5; D is uncertain. The CDR3 spans 13 residues. Germline V gene sequence: CDR1 GTSNPN, CDR2 SVGIG (reference sequence). Trimming stripped 1 base from V and 4 bases from J, with 10 bases between. The CDR3 spells CAWSGVEGETQYF. The CDR3, as DNA: TGTGCCTGGAGTGGCGTGGAAGGAGAGACCCAGTACTTC.

The chain combines TRBV18 with TRBJ2-1; D unclear. V lost 5 bases and J lost 0, with 11 bases in between. The CDR3 spans 15 residues. CDR1 is KGHSH, CDR2 LQKENI, per germline. The CDR3 protein is CASSSETHSYNEQFF. The CDR3 DNA reads as TGTGCCAGCTCATCAGAGACTCACTCCTACAATGAGCAGTTCTTC. Full variable domain (outside the CDR3, taken from reference TRBV18 and TRBJ2-1): NAGVMQNPRHLVRRRGQEARLRCSPMKGHSHVYWYRQLPEEGLKFMVYLQKENIIDESGMPKERFSAEFPKEGPSILRIQQVVRGDSAAYFCASSSETHSYNEQFFGPGTRLTVL.

The chain links TRBV20-1 to TRBJ2-5; D is uncertain. V was trimmed by 1 base and J by 2 bases, leaving 17 bases between them. The germline gives CDR1 DFQATT, CDR2 SNEGSKA (reference sequence). CDR3 size: 16 residues. As DNA, the CDR3 is TGCAGTGCTAGAGTGCCCCACACCGACGGGCAAGAGACCCAGTACTTC. It yields the protein CSARVPHTDGQETQYF.

This clonotype was seen just once. The chain couples TRBV6-2 or TRBV6-3 to TRBJ1-5; D perhaps matches TRBD1 (5 bases). In germline, CDR1 is MNHEY, CDR2 SVGEGT. V was clipped by 4 bases and J by 6 bases, with 16 bases between them. The CDR3 covers 15 residues. Here the CDR3 DNA reads TGTGCCAGCAGTTCCCGGGGGAGGGAGGCTCAGCCCCAGCATTTT. Amino acid sequence: CASSSRGREAQPQHF.

J is TRBJ1-1 and V is TRBV7-9; D is uncertain. The V gene lost 3 bases and the J gene lost 0 bases, with 11 bases spanning the gap. Germline V gene lookup returns CDR1 SEHNR and CDR2 FQNEAQ (reference sequence). The CDR3 has 15 residues. CDR3: CASSFFRGVNTEAFF. The CDR3 DNA follows: TGTGCCAGCAGCTTCTTTCGAGGCGTGAACACTGAAGCTTTCTTT.

The CDR3 sequence is CASSPGTGENVLTF. The CDR3 coding sequence is TGTGCCAGCAGCCCAGGGACAGGGGAGAACGTCCTGACTTTC. The chain joins TRBV7-2 to TRBJ2-6, with 10 bases fitting TRBD1. V was pared by 5 bases and J by 10 bases, with 5 bases of the junction left unmatched. The CDR3 has 14 residues. Germline CDR1 reads SGHTA; CDR2 reads FQGNSA. Full variable domain (remainder filled in from reference TRBV7-2 and TRBJ2-6): GAGVSQSPSNKVTEKGKDVELRCDPISGHTALYWYRQSLGQGLEFLIYFQGNSAPDKSGLPSDRFSAERTGGSVSTLTIQRTQQEDSAVYLCASSPGTGENVLTFGAGSRLTVL.

Here the CDR3 reads CASSSIREQVEQYF. The CDR3, as DNA: TGTGCCAGCAGCTCTATCCGGGAGCAGGTCGAGCAGTACTTC. V gene TRBV11-2 combines with J gene TRBJ2-7; D is perhaps TRBD2 (6 bases). Germline V gene lookup returns CDR1 SGHAT and CDR2 FQNNGV. Trimming removed 4 bases at V and 6 bases at J, with 16 bases between. The CDR3 totals 14 residues.

This clonotype occurred once. The chain recombines TRBV6-2 or TRBV6-3 with TRBJ2-7; 8 bases fit TRBD1. CDR1 and CDR2 (germline): MNHEY, SVGEGT. The CDR3 totals 16 residues. V was pared by 1 base and J by 6 bases, with 11 bases of the junction left unmatched. The CDR3 nucleotides read TGTGCCAGCAGTTACTACCCCTCGGACAGGGAGCCCGAGCAGTACTTC. Residues: CASSYYPSDREPEQYF.

The rearrangement links TRBV4-3 to TRBJ2-6; 7 nucleotides agree with TRBD2. The trim removed 1 base at V and 0 bases at J, leaving 6 bases unmatched. The germline V gene has CDR1 LGHNA and CDR2 YSLEER. This CDR3 is 18 amino acids long. CDR3 residues: CASSQVLAVSSGANVLTF. The CDR3 nucleotides are TGCGCCAGCAGCCAAGTTCTAGCGGTCTCCTCTGGGGCCAACGTCCTGACTTTC.

The chain links TRBV4-1 to TRBJ2-5; 7 bases align to TRBD2. CDR3 length: 15 amino acids. Per the germline V gene, CDR1 is MGHRA and CDR2 is YSYEKL. The V gene end was trimmed by 5 bases and the J gene end by 5 bases; junction bases not matched to a gene: 11. The CDR3 protein is CASSGGGRPGETQYF. The CDR3 DNA reads as TGCGCCAGCAGCGGGGGGGGGAGGCCGGGGGAGACCCAGTACTTC.

The chain employs TRBV5-1 and TRBJ1-1; D ambiguous. Looked up from germline, CDR1 is SGHRS and CDR2 is YFSETQ. V lost 6 bases and J lost 4, with 16 bases in between. The CDR3 has 14 amino acids. The CDR3 loop is CASTGFSPGTEAFF. The DNA for the CDR3 is TGCGCCAGCACGGGGTTTTCACCGGGCACTGAAGCTTTCTTT.

V is TRBV20-1 and J is TRBJ1-4; a weak D match, TRBD1 (5 bases). V was clipped by 6 bases and J by 5 bases, with 13 bases between them. The CDR3 contains 13 residues. Germline values: CDR1 DFQATT, CDR2 SNEGSKA (reference sequence). The CDR3 coding sequence is TGCAGTGCGTCGGGACGGACAAATGAAAAACTGTTTTTT. This sequence encodes CSASGRTNEKLFF.

The gene calls are TRBV30 and TRBJ1-1; D gene ambiguous. CDR3 length equals 13 residues. Germline V CDR1 and CDR2: GTSNPN, SVGIG (reference sequence). V lost 0 bases, J lost 1 base, and 6 bases lay in between. The CDR3 coding sequence is TGTGCCTGGAGTGTATGGAAGAACACTGAAGCTTTCTTT. This codes for CAWSVWKNTEAFF.

The V gene is TRBV7-9, the J gene TRBJ2-4; 7 bases are shared with TRBD1. The CDR3 spans 15 residues. The germline gives CDR1 SEHNR, CDR2 FQNEAQ (reference sequence). Trimming at V came to 5 bases and at J to 3 bases, leaving 7 bases not matched to a gene. Written as DNA, the CDR3 is TGTGCCAGCAGCCCGCAGGGGGATGGCAAAAACATTCAGTACTTC. Translation gives CASSPQGDGKNIQYF.